This TCR beta chain came from a study of T cell repertoires in ileal Crohn's disease. In the study overall: Patients had a median roughly 8-year disease duration, and roughly 32% were active smokers. General study findings and limits: All patients with clonality above 26.8% had endoscopic recurrence.

Assay used: immunoSEQ multiplex PCR; TCRdb lists only in-frame clones, some missing. The data show fewer than 4,500 clones, over 65% seen once. As to this clone: Its antigen is not known.

V gave up 3 bases and J gave up 2 bases; unmatched junction bases: 14. The germline V gene encodes CDR1 LNHDA and CDR2 SQIVND (reference sequence). This CDR3 contains 18 residues. Surgical specimens yielded lamina propria lymphocytes, which were density-gradient separated and then sorted. The sequence was collected from an adult with Crohn's disease. The sample comprised CD4+ T cells sorted from the ileum. The gene calls are TRBV19 and TRBJ2-5, with 8 nucleotides matching TRBD2. CDR3 sequence (DNA): TGTGCCAGTAGTATGATTAGAGGGGCCGGCGGGAGGCAAGAGACCCAGTACTTC. This sequence encodes CASSMIRGAGGRQETQYF.